This T cell receptor beta chain was documented in a study of CD8 T cells in ankylosing spondylitis. Study conclusions and caveats: Earlier work had already found some motif variants in reactive arthritis synovial fluid and blood. Researchers reportedly found disease-linked clones significantly enriched in matched ankylosing spondylitis synovial fluid. What seemed typical of ankylosing spondylitis blood was a TCR beta motif built from roughly eight highly homologous variants. Clones linked with disease were CD8+ and fairly uncommon in the peripheral blood.

CDR1 SGHTA and CDR2 FQGNSA come from the germline V gene. This CDR3 comprises 14 residues. V lost 6 bases and J lost 4; bases outside the gene matches: 8. Quantitative molecular-barcoded 5'-RACE generated the TCR beta libraries. TCRdb analysed the 5' RACE reads with MiXCR anew, one entry per CDR3 protein. The sample records 400,000 or so distinct CDR3 sequences, 25% to 30% being singletons. About this clonotype: Its matching antigen is unknown.

V and J are TRBV7-2 and TRBJ1-2, with 7 positions matching TRBD1. This receptor was taken from a male donor with ankylosing spondylitis. The sequencing input was blood, either unsorted or a sorted T cell fraction (not recorded which). In nucleotides, the CDR3 is TGTGCCAGCAGATCAACAGGGGTAGGCTATGGCTACACCTTC. Its translation: CASRSTGVGYGYTF.